The T cell receptor (beta chain) under discussion was sequenced for a study of Ad26.COV2.S vaccination and SARS-CoV-2 variants. Study in general: Donor joined the COV1001 Ad26.COV2.S trial arm. Broader study findings: Among vaccine recipients, spike-specific TCR breadth exceeded that of placebo recipients.

Specified treatment: around 19 received Ad26.COV2.S at low or high dose, single or two shots; about 5 received placebo; per-sample allocation not given. Following the first vaccine or placebo injection, samples were taken on day 63. Assay: immunoSEQ multiplex PCR; the TCRdb copy retains only in-frame clones and omits some. The sample yields 350,000 to 450,000 clones, roughly four fifths seen once. There are a few counts of this clone. Its antigen remains unknown. Germline assignment: CDR1 MNHEY and CDR2 SVGEGT. The V gene end was trimmed by 2 bases and the J gene end by 6 bases; junction bases not matched to a gene: 1. The CDR3 runs 14 residues.

The chain uses TRBV6-2 or TRBV6-3 and TRBJ2-1, with 10 bases fitting TRBD1. Source: peripheral blood, taken in a trial of Ad26.COV2.S vaccine versus placebo. The sequence derives from a person between 18 and 60 years old who received the Ad26.COV2.S COVID-19 vaccine or a placebo. DNA for the CDR3: TGTGCCAGCAGTTACCGGACAGGGGGCAATGAGCAGTTCTTC. Translated: CASSYRTGGNEQFF.